The 9 T cell receptor beta chains below all came from one sample that was sequenced in a study of blood T cell repertoires in COVID-19 (dated by TCRdb to 2020 to 2022). The method was the immunoSEQ multiplex PCR assay. Entries here come from immuneACCESS through TCRdb and include only in-frame sequences with V and J called. Some clones fail to appear in such tables; in the studies checked, an unresolved V gene covers under half of the shortfall, and the cause of the remainder is unknown. In this sample the table shows over 25,000 clones, under 85% of which occur a single time. Around two thirds of the sample belongs to the ten largest clones. Sequenced: peripheral blood. All receptors derive from an older man with acute or convalescent COVID-19.

The V and J genes are TRBV3-1 (or the pseudogene TRBV3-2) and TRBJ2-4, with a possible D match to TRBD2 (5 bases). This CDR3 region has 17 residues. V shed 0 bases and J shed 2 bases, with 14 bases lying between them. CDR1 is LGHDT and CDR2 is YNNKEL in the germline V gene (reference sequence). The CDR3, as DNA: TGTGCCAGCAGCCAAGATTCCGGGGTTAAGACCAAAAACATTCAGTACTTC. Its protein is CASSQDSGVKTKNIQYF.

The chain carries TRBV5-1 and TRBJ2-2; D gene unclear. In germline, CDR1 is SGHRS, CDR2 YFSETQ. The V end was cut by 1 base, the J end by 1 base, with 11 bases between. The CDR3 sequence is 16 residues long. CDR3 in amino acids: CASSLYTEKNTGELFF. CDR3 nucleotide sequence: TGCGCCAGCAGCTTGTATACGGAGAAGAACACCGGGGAGCTGTTTTTT.

The chain employs TRBV2 and TRBJ1-5; 7 nucleotides match TRBD1. The V and J ends lost 6 bases and 3 bases, in that order; junction bases with no gene match: 8. In germline, CDR1 is SNHLY, CDR2 FYNNEI. The CDR3 extends over 15 amino acids. DNA of the CDR3: TGTGCCAGCAGCGCTCACAGGGGCCACAATCAGCCCCAGCATTTT. Translating it yields CASSAHRGHNQPQHF.

This chain links TRBV9 with TRBJ2-5, with 7 bases that match TRBD2. Trimming cost V 2 bases and J 1 base; bases outside gene matches: 5. CDR3 length: 15 residues. CDR1 is SGDLS, CDR2 YYNGEE, per germline. CDR3 residues: CASSVGASGQETQYF. The CDR3 DNA sequence: TGTGCCAGCAGCGTCGGGGCTAGCGGCCAAGAGACCCAGTACTTC.

In DNA form, the CDR3 reads TGCAGCGTCTCCCCGAGGGGGCCGAACTATGGCTACACCTTC. Its protein is CSVSPRGPNYGYTF. V and J are TRBV29-1 and TRBJ1-2; 7 nucleotides align to TRBD1. The CDR3 contains 14 residues. Germline CDR1 SQVTM, CDR2 ANQGSEA. The trim removed 6 bases at V and 2 bases at J, leaving 9 bases unmatched.

The CDR3: CASSFPRRSGGQETQYF. Written as DNA, the CDR3 is TGTGCCAGCAGCTTCCCGAGAAGGAGCGGGGGACAAGAGACCCAGTACTTC. The chain links TRBV7-8 to TRBJ2-5; 8 bases fit TRBD2. Germline trimming cut 3 bases from V and 2 bases from J; bases unmatched to any gene: 11. CDR1 and CDR2 from the germline V gene are SGHVS and FQNEAQ. This CDR3 comprises 17 residues. The variable domain in full, completed from reference TRBV7-8 and TRBJ2-5, reads GAGVSQSPRYKVAKRGQDVALRCDPISGHVSLFWYQQALGQGPEFLTYFQNEAQLDKSGLPSDRFFAERPEGSVSTLKIQRTQQEDSAVYLCASSFPRRSGGQETQYFGPGTRLLVL.

This chain joins TRBV29-1 and TRBJ2-7, with D possibly matching TRBD2 (5 bases). The CDR3 length is 15 residues. Germline loops: CDR1 SQVTM, CDR2 ANQGSEA. Trimming shortened V by 1 base and J by 2 bases, and 15 bases separated the two germline ends. CDR3 DNA: TGCAGCGTTGAAGGTACGAGCGGACGTCCCTACGAGCAGTACTTC. As protein: CSVEGTSGRPYEQYF.

J is TRBJ1-1 and V is TRBV6-1, with D possibly being TRBD1 (5 bases). The CDR3 extends over 17 amino acids. Germline assignment: CDR1 MNHNS and CDR2 SASEGT. V lost 0 bases and J lost 1, with 15 bases in between. The CDR3: CASSEALRQGWNTEAFF. In nucleotides, the CDR3 is TGTGCCAGCAGTGAAGCGCTTCGTCAGGGTTGGAACACTGAAGCTTTCTTT.

The V call is TRBV7-2, the J call TRBJ2-1; TRBD2 agrees at 10 bases. Germline loops: CDR1 SGHTA, CDR2 FQGNSA. The CDR3 runs to 17 residues. V lost 1 base and J lost 10; bases outside the gene matches: 13. DNA for the CDR3: TGTGCCAGCAGCTTAGTGGGGCTAGCGGGGGCGATGTTCGAGCAGTTCTTC. Protein: CASSLVGLAGAMFEQFF.